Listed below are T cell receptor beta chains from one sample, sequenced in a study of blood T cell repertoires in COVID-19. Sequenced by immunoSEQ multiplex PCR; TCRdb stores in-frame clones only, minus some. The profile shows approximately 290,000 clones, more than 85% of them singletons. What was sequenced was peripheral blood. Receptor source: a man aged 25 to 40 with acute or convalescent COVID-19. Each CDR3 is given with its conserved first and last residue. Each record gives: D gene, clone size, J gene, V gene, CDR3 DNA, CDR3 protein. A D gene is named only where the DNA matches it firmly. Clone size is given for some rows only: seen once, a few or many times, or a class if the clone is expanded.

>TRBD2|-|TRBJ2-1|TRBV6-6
TGTGCCGCCCGGTATGGGTATACTAGCGGCTACAATGAGCAGTTCTTC
CAARYGYTSGYNEQFF
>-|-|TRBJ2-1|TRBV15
TGTGCCACCAGCAGACAGACACAAAACAGCAATGAGCAGTTCTTC
CATSRQTQNSNEQFF
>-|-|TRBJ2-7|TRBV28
TGTGCCAGCAGCCCGACCTCGGGAAGGCGCACCTACGAGCAGTACTTC
CASSPTSGRRTYEQYF
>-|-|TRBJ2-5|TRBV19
TGTGCCAGTAGCTCCAGGGGAAGGGGGCAAGAGACCCAGTACTTC
CASSSRGRGQETQYF
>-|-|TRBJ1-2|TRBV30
TGTGCCTGGAGTGTAGCGCAGCGCTATGGCTACACCTTC
CAWSVAQRYGYTF
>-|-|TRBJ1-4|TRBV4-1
TGCGCCAGCAGCCGAACCCTAGGTGCAACTAATGAAAAACTGTTTTTT
CASSRTLGATNEKLFF
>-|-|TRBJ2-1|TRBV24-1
TGTGCCACCAGTGACCCAGGGGTAGGTGAGCAGTTCTTC
CATSDPGVGEQFF
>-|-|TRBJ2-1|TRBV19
TGTGCCAGTAGTGCCGAGGGCTCCTACAATGAGCAGTTCTTC
CASSAEGSYNEQFF
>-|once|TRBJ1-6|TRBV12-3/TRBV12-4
TGTGCCAGCCGCCGGGGAAATTCACCCCTCCACTTT
CASRRGNSPLHF
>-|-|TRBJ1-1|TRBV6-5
TGTGCCAGCAGTTACTACTCCCCAGGAGAAGCTTTCTTT
CASSYYSPGEAFF
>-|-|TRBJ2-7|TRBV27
TGTGCCAGCAGACCGGGACTTAGCTACGAGCAGTACTTC
CASRPGLSYEQYF
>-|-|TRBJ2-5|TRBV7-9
TGTGCCAGCAGCCCCGGCGGTTGGGGGCTCGGGGAAGAGACCCAGTACTTC
CASSPGGWGLGEETQYF
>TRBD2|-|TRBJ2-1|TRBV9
TGTGCCAGCAGCGTAGCTGGGGGTCACACCGGACTAGACAATGAGCAGTTCTTC
CASSVAGGHTGLDNEQFF
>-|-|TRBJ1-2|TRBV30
TGTGCCTGGACAGGGAACTATGGCTACACCTTC
CAWTGNYGYTF
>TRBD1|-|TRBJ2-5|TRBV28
TGTGCCAGCAGTTCGCCACGACACAAACAGGGGGCGCCCCAAGAGACCCAGTACTTC
CASSSPRHKQGAPQETQYF
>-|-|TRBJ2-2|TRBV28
TGTGCCAGCAGTATCGGACAGGGAGGGGGTTGGACCGGGGAGCTGTTTTTT
CASSIGQGGGWTGELFF
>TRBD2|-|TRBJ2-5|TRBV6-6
TGTGCCAGCAAGACTAGCGGATTCCAAGAGACCCAGTACTTC
CASKTSGFQETQYF
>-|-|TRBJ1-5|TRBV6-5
TGTGCCAGCCATCAGGGTCTCTTAAGCAATCAGCCCCAGCATTTT
CASHQGLLSNQPQHF
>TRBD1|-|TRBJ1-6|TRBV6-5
TGTGCCAGCAGTTATGGACAGGGTTCACCCCTCCACTTT
CASSYGQGSPLHF
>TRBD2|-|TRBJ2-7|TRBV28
TGTGCCAGCAGTTCCCCCACTTTAGCGGGGGGGTGGGGCGAGCAGTACTTC
CASSSPTLAGGWGEQYF
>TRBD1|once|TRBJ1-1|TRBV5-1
TGCGCCAGCAGCTTGGGAGGACAGGGGAACACTGAAGCTTTCTTT
CASSLGGQGNTEAFF
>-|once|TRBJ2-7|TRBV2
TGTGCCAGCAGCCTATCCTACGAGCAGTACTTC
CASSLSYEQYF
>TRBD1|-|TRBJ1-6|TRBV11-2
TGTGCCAGCAGCCCTCTGCGACCGGGACAGATAGATTCACCCCTCCACTTT
CASSPLRPGQIDSPLHF
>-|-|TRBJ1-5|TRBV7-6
TGTGCCAGCAGCCCCCAGGCAGAGATCAATCAGCCCCAGCATTTT
CASSPQAEINQPQHF
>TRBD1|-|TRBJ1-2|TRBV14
TGTGCCAGCAGCCAAGGAGGGAGCCCAGGGGGGATCTATGGCTACACCTTC
CASSQGGSPGGIYGYTF
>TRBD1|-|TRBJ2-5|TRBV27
TGTGCCAGCAGTCCCAACTATGGACAGGGGAAGACCCAGTACTTC
CASSPNYGQGKTQYF
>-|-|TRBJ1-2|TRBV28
TGTGCCAGCAGTTTATGGCAGGCCGAGGGCTACACCTTC
CASSLWQAEGYTF
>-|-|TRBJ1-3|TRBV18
TGTGCCAGCTCACTAGAGACACCCCACTCTGGAAACACCATATATTTT
CASSLETPHSGNTIYF
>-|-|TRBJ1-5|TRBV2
TGTGCCAGCACCGCGGAACAGGGAATCAATCAGCCCCAGCATTTT
CASTAEQGINQPQHF
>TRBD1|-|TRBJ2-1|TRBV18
TGTGCCAGCTCACCGACAGGGCCCTACAATGAGCAGTTCTTC
CASSPTGPYNEQFF
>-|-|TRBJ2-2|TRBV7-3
TGTGCCAGCAGCTTACAGGGGGGGAACACCGGGGAGCTGTTTTTT
CASSLQGGNTGELFF
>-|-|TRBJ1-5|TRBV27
TGTGCCAGCAGTTTCCCAGGGGCGGATCAGCCCCAGCATTTT
CASSFPGADQPQHF
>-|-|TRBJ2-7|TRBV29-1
TGCAGCGTGAGGAGGGAGAGCCCCTACGAGCAGTACTTC
CSVRRESPYEQYF
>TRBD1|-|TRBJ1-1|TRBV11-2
TGTGCCAGCAACCCCAATACAGGGGTCACTGAAGCTTTCTTT
CASNPNTGVTEAFF
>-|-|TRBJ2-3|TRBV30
TGTGCCTGGAATCGGGGCACAGATACGCAGTATTTT
CAWNRGTDTQYF
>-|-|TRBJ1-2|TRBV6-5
TGTGCCAGCAGTCCTACAGGGAGACTTGGCTACACCTTC
CASSPTGRLGYTF
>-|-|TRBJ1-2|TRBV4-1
TGCGCCAGCAGCCGAGACCCTGCGGGCCCTGGCTACACCTTC
CASSRDPAGPGYTF
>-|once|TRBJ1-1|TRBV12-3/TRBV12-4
TGTGCCAGCATCCAGACAGCTATCACTGAAGCTTTCTTT
CASIQTAITEAFF
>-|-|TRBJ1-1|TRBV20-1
TGCAGTGCTAGTCCCAAGAACACTGAAGCTTTCTTT
CSASPKNTEAFF
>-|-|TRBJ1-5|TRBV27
TGTGCCAGCAGTTTATCGGACAACAATCAGCCCCAGCATTTT
CASSLSDNNQPQHF
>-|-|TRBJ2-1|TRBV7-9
TGTGCCAGCAGCCCGGACTTCGCCGGTGAGCAGTTCTTC
CASSPDFAGEQFF
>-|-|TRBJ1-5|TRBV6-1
TGTGCCAGCAGTGAGATACAGGGATCCAATCAGCCCCAGCATTTT
CASSEIQGSNQPQHF
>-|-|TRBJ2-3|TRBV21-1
TGTGCCAGCCGCCGGACTAGCGAAGCAGATACGCAGTATTTT
CASRRTSEADTQYF
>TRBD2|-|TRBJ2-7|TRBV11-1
TGTGCCAGCAGCTTTCCGGAGCGGGGCTTCTACGAGCAGTACTTC
CASSFPERGFYEQYF
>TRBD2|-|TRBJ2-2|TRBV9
TGTGCCAGCAGCGCGGGGACTAGCGGGGAGCTGTTTTTT
CASSAGTSGELFF
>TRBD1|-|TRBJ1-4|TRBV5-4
TGTGCCAGCAGTAATTACAGGGGATTCCAGGAAAAACTGTTTTTT
CASSNYRGFQEKLFF
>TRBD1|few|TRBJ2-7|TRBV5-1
TGCGCCAGCAGCTACACCACTGGGACAGGGTCCTACGAGCAGTACTTC
CASSYTTGTGSYEQYF
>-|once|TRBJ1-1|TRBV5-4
TGTGCCAGCAGCTTGTTCATTTCAGGGGAAGTGAACACTGAAGCTTTCTTT
CASSLFISGEVNTEAFF
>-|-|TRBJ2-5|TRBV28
TGTGCCAGCACTGGGGCAGCCCAAGAGACCCAGTACTTC
CASTGAAQETQYF
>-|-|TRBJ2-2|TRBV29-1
TGCAGCGTTGGAACGGCTAGCTTGAACACCGGGGAGCTGTTTTTT
CSVGTASLNTGELFF
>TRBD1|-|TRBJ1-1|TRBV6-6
TGTGCCAGCAGAGCGACAGGGTCAGTGACTGAAGCTTTCTTT
CASRATGSVTEAFF
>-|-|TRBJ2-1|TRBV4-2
TGTGCCAGCAGCCAGGAGAGTGGGTACTACAATGAGCAGTTCTTC
CASSQESGYYNEQFF
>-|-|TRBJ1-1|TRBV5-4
TGTGCCAGCAGCCCGCCGGGACAAAGGAACACTGAAGCTTTCTTT
CASSPPGQRNTEAFF